One and the same sample provided the 26 T cell receptor beta chains below, sequenced in a study of PD-L1 blockade in urothelial cancer. Assay: immunoSEQ multiplex PCR; the TCRdb copy retains only in-frame clones and omits some. Of under 55,000 clones listed, 82% are singletons. The time point is: peripheral blood 6 weeks after treatment start. The specimen comprised PBMCs, sampled around atezolizumab (anti-PD-L1) treatment. Receptor source: a man aged 60 to 75 with urothelial cancer.

V and J are TRBV4-1 and TRBJ2-7; a possible D gene is TRBD2 (5 bases). The CDR3 spans 15 residues. Trimming stripped 3 bases from V and 5 bases from J, with 17 bases between. Germline values: CDR1 MGHRA, CDR2 YSYEKL. This CDR3 is CASSHARVPRNEQYF. Written as DNA, the CDR3 is TGCGCCAGCAGCCACGCGAGGGTCCCTCGGAACGAGCAGTACTTC.

This clone has only a few counts. V is TRBV11-2 and J is TRBJ2-5; D is uncertain. The CDR3 sequence is 12 residues long. V was trimmed by 7 bases and J by 4 bases, leaving 10 bases between them. Germline CDR1 and CDR2: SGHAT and FQNNGV. CDR3 nucleotides: TGTGCCAGCACCTTGGCAGGAGAGACCCAGTACTTC. Translated, it gives CASTLAGETQYF.

The chain is built from TRBV30 and TRBJ2-7, with D unresolved. The V end was cut by 0 bases, the J end by 6 bases, with 6 bases between. Germline lookup yields CDR1 GTSNPN and CDR2 SVGIG (reference sequence). The CDR3 contains 11 residues. Here the CDR3 reads CAWSVGAEQYF. The DNA of the CDR3 is TGTGCCTGGAGTGTCGGAGCCGAGCAGTACTTC.

The chain links TRBV6-1 to TRBJ1-3, with D possibly being TRBD1 (6 bases). Germline V CDR1 and CDR2: MNHNS, SASEGT. This CDR3 region has 15 residues. Trimming cost V 5 bases and J 0 bases, with 11 bases left between them. CDR3 bases: TGTGCCAGCAGTTGGACAGACCACTCTGGAAACACCATATATTTT. This gives the protein CASSWTDHSGNTIYF.

This clone has more than one count but fewer than ten. This chain uses TRBV7-2 with TRBJ2-3, with a tentative D call TRBD2 (5 bases). V lost 1 base and J 0 bases, leaving 8 bases between the germline ends. Germline values: CDR1 SGHTA, CDR2 FQGNSA. CDR3 length: 15 amino acids. CDR3 in amino acids: CASSLGWTSTDTQYF. CDR3 nucleotide sequence: TGTGCCAGCAGCTTAGGCTGGACTAGCACAGATACGCAGTATTTT.

For this clone: One junction end disagrees with the germline gene, perhaps due to a read error. This chain's CDR3 is CASSQGASGSTDTQYF. As DNA, the CDR3 is TGCGCCAGCAGCCAAGGGGCTAGCGGGAGCACAGATACGCAGTATTTT. The chain carries TRBV7-9 and TRBJ2-3; 8 nucleotides match TRBD2. Germline V lookup: CDR1 SEHNR, CDR2 FQNEAQ (reference sequence). The CDR3 covers 16 residues.

The V gene is TRBV2, the J gene TRBJ2-3, with 7 bases fitting TRBD2. CDR1 and CDR2 from the germline V gene are SNHLY and FYNNEI. CDR3 length equals 15 residues. J lost 4 bases, V lost 8 bases, and 12 bases had no gene match. CDR3 nucleotides: TGTGCCAGCGATTTCGCGGGAGAGGGGTCAGATACGCAGTATTTT. The encoded protein is CASDFAGEGSDTQYF.

This chain joins TRBV9 and TRBJ2-5; 13 bases align to TRBD2. The length of the CDR3 is 19 residues. Losses at the gene ends were 3 bases for V and 1 base for J; bases not matched to a gene: 12. Germline CDR1 reads SGDLS; CDR2 reads YYNGEE. CDR3 nucleotides: TGTGCCAGCAGCGCCGGGACTAGCGGGGTAGGGGGACTCCAAGAGACCCAGTACTTC. Translation gives CASSAGTSGVGGLQETQYF.

The chain uses TRBV9 and TRBJ2-1; 12 bases align to TRBD2. Germline V CDR1 and CDR2: SGDLS, YYNGEE. After removal of 0 bases from V and 7 bases from J, the junction contained 5 bases not matched to a gene. The CDR3 has 16 residues. CDR3 DNA sequence: TGTGCCAGCAGCGTAGAACTAGCGGGAGGTGGGAATGAGCAGTTCTTC. The encoded protein is CASSVELAGGGNEQFF.

V is TRBV28 and J is TRBJ1-2; 7 nucleotides line up with TRBD1. The germline gives CDR1 MDHEN, CDR2 SYDVKM. The V gene end was trimmed by 4 bases and the J gene end by 10 bases; junction bases not matched to a gene: 12. CDR3 length: 14 residues. The CDR3 coding sequence is TGTGCCAGCAGTTCGCGACAGGGTATTAGCCTCTACACCTTC. Residues: CASSSRQGISLYTF.

The sample holds a few counts of this clone. The chain combines TRBV11-2 with TRBJ1-2, with 8 bases matching TRBD1. There are 14 residues in the CDR3. V lost 4 bases, J lost 5 bases, and 6 bases stayed unmatched. Germline V lookup: CDR1 SGHAT, CDR2 FQNNGV. CDR3 nucleotide sequence: TGTGCCAGCAGCTCGGGGACAGGAGCTTATGGCTACACCTTC. Its translation is CASSSGTGAYGYTF.

J is TRBJ1-6 and V is TRBV28; the D gene is possibly TRBD1 (5 bases). Germline V gene sequence: CDR1 MDHEN, CDR2 SYDVKM. The CDR3 is 13 residues long. V lost 7 bases, J lost 7 bases, and 11 bases lay in between. The CDR3 region is CASKGLVNSPLHF. DNA of the CDR3: TGTGCCAGCAAGGGACTCGTAAATTCACCCCTCCACTTT.

This sequence joins TRBV10-3 and TRBJ1-1; 11 nucleotides agree with TRBD1. The trim removed 10 bases at V and 4 bases at J, leaving 8 bases unmatched. This CDR3 region has 14 residues. Germline values: CDR1 ENHRY, CDR2 SYGVKD. CDR3 bases: TGTGCCACCCGGACAGGGGGCGAAAGCACTGAAGCTTTCTTT. It yields the protein CATRTGGESTEAFF.

This chain connects TRBV19 to TRBJ1-5; 11 bases map to TRBD1. Germline CDR1 and CDR2: LNHDA and SQIVND (reference sequence). The CDR3 spans 14 residues. Trimming at V came to 4 bases and at J to 5 bases, leaving 1 base not matched to a gene. CDR3 sequence (DNA): TGTGCCAGTAGTACGGGACAGGGGGATCAGCCCCAGCATTTT. It translates to CASSTGQGDQPQHF.

The chain combines TRBV11-1 with TRBJ2-1, with TRBD1 matching 12 bases. The length of the CDR3 is 15 residues. Germline V gene data show CDR1 as SGHAT and CDR2 as FQDESV (reference sequence). The ends lost 7 bases at V and 6 bases at J; junction bases unmatched: 7. In DNA, the CDR3 is TGTGCCAGCACCCCGGGACAGGGGGCGCGCAATGAGCAGTTCTTC. It specifies CASTPGQGARNEQFF.

This clone was seen a handful of times. The chain couples TRBV9 to TRBJ1-2, with 9 bases that match TRBD1. V shed 4 bases, J shed 4 bases, and the junction held 11 bases outside the gene matches. Germline CDR1 and CDR2: SGDLS and YYNGEE. The CDR3 is 16 residues long. The CDR3 nucleotides read TGTGCCAGCAGCACGGGACAGGGAAGTCTTAGCTATGGCTACACCTTC. This sequence encodes CASSTGQGSLSYGYTF.

CDR3 residues: CASSPTTGVYEQYF. CDR3 DNA sequence: TGTGCCAGCAGCCCTACGACAGGGGTCTACGAGCAGTACTTC. This chain uses TRBV28 with TRBJ2-7; 8 nucleotides match TRBD1. The V and J ends lost 6 bases and 3 bases, in that order; junction bases with no gene match: 7. The germline gives CDR1 MDHEN, CDR2 SYDVKM. The CDR3 has 14 residues.

V and J are TRBV5-4 and TRBJ2-1; D remains unclear. CDR1 is SGHNT, CDR2 YYREEE, per germline (reference sequence). Deletions cut 0 bases from V and 5 bases from J, with 6 bases between. The CDR3 is 13 residues long. CDR3 protein: CASSLVRDNEQFF. In nucleotides, the CDR3 is TGTGCCAGCAGCTTGGTGAGAGACAATGAGCAGTTCTTC.

The genes are TRBV7-6 and TRBJ2-3; D perhaps matches TRBD2 (5 bases). This CDR3 contains 15 residues. Looked up from germline, CDR1 is SGHVS and CDR2 is FNYEAQ. V dropped 0 bases and J dropped 1 base, with 8 bases sitting between them. Here the CDR3 reads CASSLAWTGTDTQYF. Written as DNA, the CDR3 is TGTGCCAGCAGCTTAGCGTGGACTGGCACAGATACGCAGTATTTT.

For this clone: In the same sample, other DNA sequences code for this CDR3. DNA of the CDR3: TGTGCCAGCTCACCAAACGGGGAGTATGGCTACACCTTC. Amino acids: CASSPNGEYGYTF. The V gene is TRBV18, the J gene TRBJ1-2; D ambiguous. V was trimmed by 2 bases and J by 5 bases, leaving 9 bases between them. Germline CDR1 reads KGHSH; CDR2 reads LQKENI. This CDR3 has 13 amino acids.

The chain links TRBV5-6 to TRBJ2-7; 10 bases agree with TRBD2. V trimming: 2 bases; J trimming: 6 bases; junction bases outside the gene matches: 11. CDR1 SGHDT and CDR2 YYEEEE come from the germline V gene. The length of the CDR3 is 16 residues. The CDR3, as DNA: TGTGCCAGCAGCTTCCTCGTCACTAGCGGGGTTGGCGAGCAGTACTTC. The encoded protein is CASSFLVTSGVGEQYF.

This chain connects TRBV4-1 to TRBJ1-5; 8 bases line up with TRBD1. Germline V gene sequence: CDR1 MGHRA, CDR2 YSYEKL. The CDR3 loop spans 17 amino acids. The V gene end was trimmed by 2 bases and the J gene end by 0 bases; junction bases not matched to a gene: 6. In DNA form, the CDR3 reads TGCGCCAGCAGCCAACTGTTGGACAGGGTTAGCAATCAGCCCCAGCATTTT. The encoded protein is CASSQLLDRVSNQPQHF.

The chain links TRBV30 to TRBJ1-1; TRBD1 agrees at 8 bases. V was clipped by 8 bases and J by 1 base; unmatched bases: 6. CDR3 size: 13 residues. Per the germline V gene, CDR1 is GTSNPN and CDR2 is SVGIG (reference sequence). DNA of the CDR3: TGTGCCGCGTACAGGGGGAGGAACACTGAAGCTTTCTTT. Its protein product is CAAYRGRNTEAFF.

V is TRBV28 and J is TRBJ2-7; TRBD1 matches 8 bases. V was clipped by 6 bases and J by 4 bases; unmatched bases: 11. In germline, CDR1 is MDHEN, CDR2 SYDVKM. The CDR3 runs to 15 residues. The CDR3 loop is CASSITGGAFYEQYF. Here the CDR3 DNA reads TGTGCCAGCAGCATCACAGGGGGAGCTTTTTACGAGCAGTACTTC.

This chain links TRBV7-6 with TRBJ2-3; 8 positions match TRBD2. This CDR3 region has 17 residues. CDR1 is SGHVS, CDR2 FNYEAQ, per germline. Unmatched junction bases numbered 10, after V lost 0 bases and J lost 5 bases. CDR3 sequence reads: CASSLAGTGGQKDTQYF. CDR3 in DNA: TGTGCCAGCAGCTTAGCGGGGACGGGAGGGCAAAAAGATACGCAGTATTTT.

The gene calls are TRBV18 and TRBJ2-1; D remains ambiguous. The CDR3 loop spans 12 amino acids. The germline V and J ends were trimmed by 5 bases and 6 bases, with 8 bases remaining between them. CDR1 is KGHSH, CDR2 LQKENI, per germline. CDR3 loop: CASSETSNEQFF. The CDR3 DNA follows: TGTGCCAGCTCAGAAACGAGCAATGAGCAGTTCTTC.